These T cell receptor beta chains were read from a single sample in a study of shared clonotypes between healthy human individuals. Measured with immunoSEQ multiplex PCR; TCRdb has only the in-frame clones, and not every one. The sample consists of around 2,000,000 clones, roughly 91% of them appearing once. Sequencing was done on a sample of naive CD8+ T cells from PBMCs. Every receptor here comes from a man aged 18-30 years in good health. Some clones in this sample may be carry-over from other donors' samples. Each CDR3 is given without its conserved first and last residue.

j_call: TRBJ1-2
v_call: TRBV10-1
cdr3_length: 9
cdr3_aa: ASSENYGYT

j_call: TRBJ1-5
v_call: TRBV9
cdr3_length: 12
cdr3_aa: ASSVGSGHQPQH

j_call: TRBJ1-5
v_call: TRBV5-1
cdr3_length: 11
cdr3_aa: ASSWTVNQPQH

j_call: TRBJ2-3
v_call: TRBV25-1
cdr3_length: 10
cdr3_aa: AISGPTDTQY

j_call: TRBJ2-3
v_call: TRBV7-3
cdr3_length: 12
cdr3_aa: ASSSWTRGDTQY

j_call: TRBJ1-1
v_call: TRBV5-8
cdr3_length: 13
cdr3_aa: AISPGTEMNTEAF

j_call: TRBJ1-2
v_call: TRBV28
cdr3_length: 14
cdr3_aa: ASSLINLNSNYGYT

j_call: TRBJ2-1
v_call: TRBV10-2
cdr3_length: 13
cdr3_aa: ASIEGGRAGNEQF

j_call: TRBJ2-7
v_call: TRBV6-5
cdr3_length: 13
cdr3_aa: ASSFGGTGVAEQY

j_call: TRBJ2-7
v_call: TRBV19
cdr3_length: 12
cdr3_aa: ASSRLETPYEQY

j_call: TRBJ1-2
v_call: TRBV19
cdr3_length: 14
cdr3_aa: ASSRPDTVFNYGYT

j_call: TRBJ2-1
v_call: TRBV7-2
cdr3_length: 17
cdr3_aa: ASSFPLAGGRSSYNEQF

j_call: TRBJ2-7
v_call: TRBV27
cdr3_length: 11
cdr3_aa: ASSHDSDYEQY

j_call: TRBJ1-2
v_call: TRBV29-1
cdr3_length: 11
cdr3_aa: SAEDGVNGGYT

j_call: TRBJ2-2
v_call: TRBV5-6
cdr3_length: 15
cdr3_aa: ASSTAGPAGWTGELF

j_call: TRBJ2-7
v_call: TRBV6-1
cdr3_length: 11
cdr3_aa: ASSEALDYEQY

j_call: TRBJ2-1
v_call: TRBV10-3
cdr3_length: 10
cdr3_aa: AISVGNNEQF

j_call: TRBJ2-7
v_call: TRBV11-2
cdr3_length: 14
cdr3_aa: ASSLDEGRAAYEQY

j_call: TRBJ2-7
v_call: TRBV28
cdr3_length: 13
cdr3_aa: ASSFFTGSPYEQY

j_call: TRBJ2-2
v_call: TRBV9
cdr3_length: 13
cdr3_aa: ASSPSGQNTGELF

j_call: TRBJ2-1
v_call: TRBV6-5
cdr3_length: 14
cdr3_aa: ASSYSGLAGEEEQF

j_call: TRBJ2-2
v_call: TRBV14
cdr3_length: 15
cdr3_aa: ASSQDSLRDGTGELF

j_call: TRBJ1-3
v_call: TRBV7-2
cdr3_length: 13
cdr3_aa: ASSLSGVAGNTIY

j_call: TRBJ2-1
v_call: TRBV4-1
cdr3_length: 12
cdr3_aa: ASSQRGQNNEQF

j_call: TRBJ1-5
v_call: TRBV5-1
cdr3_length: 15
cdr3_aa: ASSLDFTGQGDQPQH

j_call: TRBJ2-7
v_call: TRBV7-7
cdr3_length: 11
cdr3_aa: ASSLSFAYEQY

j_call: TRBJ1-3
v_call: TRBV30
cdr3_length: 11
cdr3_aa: AWDGTEGNTIY

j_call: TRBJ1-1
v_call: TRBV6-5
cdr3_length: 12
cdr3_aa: ASSSRQGSAEAF

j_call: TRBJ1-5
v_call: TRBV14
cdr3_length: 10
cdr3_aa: ASSQGNQPQH

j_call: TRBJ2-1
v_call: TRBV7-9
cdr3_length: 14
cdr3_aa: ASSLGEGYSYNEQF

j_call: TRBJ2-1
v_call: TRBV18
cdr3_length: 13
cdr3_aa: ASSPKGLAGDEQF

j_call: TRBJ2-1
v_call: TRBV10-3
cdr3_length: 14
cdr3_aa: AIRAHAGETYNEQF

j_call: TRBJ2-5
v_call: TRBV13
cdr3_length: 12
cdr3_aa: ASSTLGGAETQY

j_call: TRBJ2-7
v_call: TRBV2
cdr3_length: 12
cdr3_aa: ASVDGALRWEQY

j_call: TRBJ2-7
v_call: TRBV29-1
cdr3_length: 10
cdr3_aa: SASGPAYEQY

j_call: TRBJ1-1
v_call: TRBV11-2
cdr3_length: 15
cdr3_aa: ASSLFRTIKNRAEAF

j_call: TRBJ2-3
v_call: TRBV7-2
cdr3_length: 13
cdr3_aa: ASSGRQGAWDTQY

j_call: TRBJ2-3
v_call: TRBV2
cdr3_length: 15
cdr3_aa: ASSEGGTLSPSDTQY

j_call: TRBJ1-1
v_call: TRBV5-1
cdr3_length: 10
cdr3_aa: ASTGANTEAF

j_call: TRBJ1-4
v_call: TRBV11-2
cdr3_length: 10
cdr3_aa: ASSRTPEKLF

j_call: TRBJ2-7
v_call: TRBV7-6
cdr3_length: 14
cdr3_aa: ASSLNLGQGAYEQY

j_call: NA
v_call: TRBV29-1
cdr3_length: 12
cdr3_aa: SVLGLADSYEQY

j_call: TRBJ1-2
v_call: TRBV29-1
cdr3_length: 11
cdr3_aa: SVVGGAAYGYT

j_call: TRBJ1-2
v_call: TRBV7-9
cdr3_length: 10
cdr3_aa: ASNQGGYGYT

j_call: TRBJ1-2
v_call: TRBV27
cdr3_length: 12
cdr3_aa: ASTPAGDNYGYT

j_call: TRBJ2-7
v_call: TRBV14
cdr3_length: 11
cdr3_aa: ASSPGQGYEQY